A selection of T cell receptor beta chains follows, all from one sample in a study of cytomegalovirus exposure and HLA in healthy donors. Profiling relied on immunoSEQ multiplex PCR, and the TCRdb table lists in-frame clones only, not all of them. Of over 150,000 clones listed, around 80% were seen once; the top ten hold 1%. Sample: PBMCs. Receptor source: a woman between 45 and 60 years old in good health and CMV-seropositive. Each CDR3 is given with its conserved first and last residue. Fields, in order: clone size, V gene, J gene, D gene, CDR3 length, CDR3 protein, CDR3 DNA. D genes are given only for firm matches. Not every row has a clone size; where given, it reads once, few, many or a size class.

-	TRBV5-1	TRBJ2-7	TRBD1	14	CASSPGQSSYGQYF	TGCGCCAGCAGCCCGGGACAGAGCTCCTACGGGCAGTACTTC
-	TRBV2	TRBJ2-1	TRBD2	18	CASSAGTSGRGSYNEQFF	TGTGCCAGCAGCGCCGGGACTAGCGGGAGAGGTAGTTACAATGAGCAGTTCTTC
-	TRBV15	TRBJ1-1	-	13	CATSWGRNTEAFF	TGTGCCACCAGCTGGGGCCGGAACACTGAAGCTTTCTTT
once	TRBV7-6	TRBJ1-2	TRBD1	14	CASSRDRRNYGYTF	TGTGCCAGCAGCAGGGACAGAAGGAACTATGGCTACACCTTC
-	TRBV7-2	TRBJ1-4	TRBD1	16	CASSIQTGLTNEKLFF	TGTGCCAGCAGCATACAGACAGGGCTTACTAATGAAAAACTGTTTTTT
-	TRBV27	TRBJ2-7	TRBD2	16	CASFPYRSGSSYEQYF	TGTGCCAGCTTCCCGTATCGTAGCGGGAGCTCCTACGAGCAGTACTTC
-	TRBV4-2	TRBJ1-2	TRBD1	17	CASSQEGRGRQGYGYTF	TGTGCCAGCAGCCAAGAAGGCAGGGGGCGCCAGGGCTATGGCTACACCTTC
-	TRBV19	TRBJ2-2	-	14	CASSIQGIAGELFF	TGTGCCAGTAGTATACAGGGTATCGCCGGGGAGCTGTTTTTT
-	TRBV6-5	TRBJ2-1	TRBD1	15	CASSRDRGAHNEQFF	TGTGCCAGCAGCCGAGACAGGGGCGCCCACAATGAGCAGTTCTTC
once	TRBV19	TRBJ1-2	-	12	CASRAGGDRYTF	TGTGCCAGTCGGGCCGGGGGTGATCGCTACACCTTC
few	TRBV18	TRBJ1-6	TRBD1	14	CASSPEGQGTPLHF	TGTGCCAGCTCACCAGAGGGACAGGGTACACCCCTCCACTTT
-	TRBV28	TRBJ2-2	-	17	CASSFGVSGGPTGELFF	TGTGCCAGCAGTTTTGGGGTTAGCGGTGGACCGACCGGGGAGCTGTTTTTT
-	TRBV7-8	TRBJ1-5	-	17	CASSSTNDRPDRQPQHF	TGTGCCAGCAGCTCAACCAACGACAGGCCGGACCGTCAGCCCCAGCATTTT
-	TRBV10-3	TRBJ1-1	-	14	CAIRGFGAYTEAFF	TGTGCCATCAGGGGGTTTGGGGCCTACACTGAAGCTTTCTTT
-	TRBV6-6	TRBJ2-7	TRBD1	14	CASRDRDRIYEQYF	TGTGCCAGCAGGGACCGGGACAGAATCTACGAGCAGTACTTC
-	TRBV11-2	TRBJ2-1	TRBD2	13	CASSSAGGDEQFF	TGTGCCAGCAGCTCTGCGGGAGGGGATGAGCAGTTCTTC
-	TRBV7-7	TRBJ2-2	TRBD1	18	CASSLGQQGAPSPGELFF	TGTGCTAGCAGCTTAGGTCAACAGGGGGCCCCTTCCCCCGGGGAGCTGTTTTTT
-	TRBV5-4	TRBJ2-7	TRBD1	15	CASSLGDRDSYEQYF	TGTGCCAGCAGCTTAGGTGACAGGGACAGCTACGAGCAGTACTTC
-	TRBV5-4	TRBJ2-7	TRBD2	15	CASSLAGTSGTEQYF	TGTGCCAGCAGCTTGGCAGGGACTAGCGGGACCGAGCAGTACTTC
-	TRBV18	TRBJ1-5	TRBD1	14	CASSQTTGIHPQHF	TGTGCCAGCTCACAAACGACAGGGATTCACCCCCAGCATTTT
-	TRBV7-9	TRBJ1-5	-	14	CSSSSDRFNQPQHF	TGTTCCAGCAGTTCCGACAGGTTCAATCAGCCCCAGCATTTT
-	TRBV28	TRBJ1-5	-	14	CATDSAGEYQPQHF	TGTGCCACCGATTCGGCAGGGGAATATCAGCCCCAGCATTTT
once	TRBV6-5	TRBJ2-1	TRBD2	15	CASSLRGSGRDEQFF	TGTGCCAGCAGCTTACGTGGTAGCGGGAGAGATGAGCAGTTCTTC
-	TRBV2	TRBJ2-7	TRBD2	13	CASSGWGGNEQYF	TGTGCCAGCAGTGGATGGGGAGGGAACGAGCAGTACTTC
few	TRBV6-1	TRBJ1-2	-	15	CASSAGGPPNYGYTF	TGTGCCAGCAGTGCGGGGGGGCCCCCTAACTATGGCTACACCTTC
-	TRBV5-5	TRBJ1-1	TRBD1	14	CASTRDSMNTEAFF	TGTGCCAGCACCCGGGACAGTATGAACACTGAAGCTTTCTTT
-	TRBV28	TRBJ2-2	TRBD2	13	CASRAPGGGELFF	TGTGCCAGCAGGGCACCGGGGGGCGGGGAGCTGTTTTTT
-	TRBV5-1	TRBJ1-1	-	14	CASSLWELNTEAFF	TGCGCCAGCAGCTTATGGGAGCTAAACACTGAAGCTTTCTTT
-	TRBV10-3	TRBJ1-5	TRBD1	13	CAIRGTGGQPQHF	TGTGCCATCAGGGGGACAGGGGGTCAGCCCCAGCATTTT
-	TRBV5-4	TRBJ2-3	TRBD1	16	CASSFLSGGSTDTQYF	TGTGCCAGCAGCTTCCTGTCAGGGGGTAGCACAGATACGCAGTATTTT
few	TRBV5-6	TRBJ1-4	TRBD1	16	CASSWTDRGSNEKLFF	TGTGCCAGCAGCTGGACCGACAGGGGCTCTAATGAAAAACTGTTTTTT
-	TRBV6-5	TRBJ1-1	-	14	CASSYSMSRTEAFF	TGTGCCAGCAGTTACTCGATGAGTCGAACTGAAGCTTTCTTT
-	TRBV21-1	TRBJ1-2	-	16	CASSSRRDRELDGYTF	TGTGCCAGCAGCTCTCGCCGGGACAGGGAATTAGATGGCTACACCTTC
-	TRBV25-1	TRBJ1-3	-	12	CASRQGRNTIYF	TGTGCCAGCAGGCAGGGGAGAAACACCATATATTTT
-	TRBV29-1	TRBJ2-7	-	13	CSAGRGKGYEQYF	TGCAGCGCCGGACGGGGGAAAGGCTACGAGCAGTACTTC
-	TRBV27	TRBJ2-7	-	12	CASTDGRNEQYF	TGTGCCAGCACCGACGGGAGAAACGAGCAGTACTTC
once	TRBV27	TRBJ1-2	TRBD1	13	CASSSRTGKGYTF	TGTGCCAGCAGTTCACGGACAGGGAAGGGCTACACCTTC